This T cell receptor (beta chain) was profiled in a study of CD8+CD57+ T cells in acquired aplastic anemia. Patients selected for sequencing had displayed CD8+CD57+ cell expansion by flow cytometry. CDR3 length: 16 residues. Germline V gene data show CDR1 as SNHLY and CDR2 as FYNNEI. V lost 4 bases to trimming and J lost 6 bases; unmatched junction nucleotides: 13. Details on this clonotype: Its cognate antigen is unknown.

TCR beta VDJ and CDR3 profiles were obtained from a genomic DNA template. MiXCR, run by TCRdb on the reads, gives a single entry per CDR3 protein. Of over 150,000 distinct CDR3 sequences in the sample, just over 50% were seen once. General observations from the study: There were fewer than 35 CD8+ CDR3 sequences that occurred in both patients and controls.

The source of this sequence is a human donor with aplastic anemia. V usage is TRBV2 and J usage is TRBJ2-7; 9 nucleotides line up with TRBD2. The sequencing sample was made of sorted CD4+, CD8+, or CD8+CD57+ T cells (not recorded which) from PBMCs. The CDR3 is CASSGSSGGPLVEQYF. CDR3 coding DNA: TGTGCCAGCAGTGGATCCAGCGGGGGGCCGCTCGTCGAGCAGTACTTC.